This TCR beta chain was observed in a study of blood T cell repertoires in COVID-19. The trim removed 5 bases at V and 0 bases at J, leaving 3 bases unmatched. This CDR3 is 14 amino acids long. The germline gives CDR1 SGHRS, CDR2 YFSETQ. The data were produced by immunoSEQ multiplex PCR, yet TCRdb's version contains in-frame clones alone and is incomplete. The sample includes roughly 37,000 clones, about three quarters seen only once; the top ten take 2%. J is TRBJ2-3 and V is TRBV5-1, with 7 bases matching TRBD2. The sequenced sample consisted of peripheral blood. The receptor's source is a man aged 55-75 years with active COVID-19. The CDR3 DNA is TGCGCCAGCAGGAGCGGGGCAAGCACAGATACGCAGTATTTT. It encodes CASRSGASTDTQYF. Full variable domain (rest looked up from reference TRBV5-1 and TRBJ2-3): KAGVTQTPRYLIKTRGQQVTLSCSPISGHRSVSWYQQTPGQGLQFLFEYFSETQRNKGNFPGRFSGRQFSNSRSEMNVSTLELGDSALYLCASRSGASTDTQYFGPGTRLTVL.